This T cell receptor (beta chain) was found in a study of regulatory T cells in long-lasting Graves disease. Broader study findings: Persistent patients had a count of shared public clonotypes (approximately 3,000) that exceeded that of new patients (roughly 1,000). It was possible that the small sample size reduced accuracy.

This clonotype was detected ten times or more. The antigen remains undetermined. Through Arm-PCR of CDR3 regions and iRepertoire HTBI primers, TCR beta libraries were built. MiXCR, applied by TCRdb to the multiplex PCR reads, yields one record per CDR3 protein. This table holds 400,000 to 500,000 distinct CDR3 sequences, 15% found once. As for time point: newly diagnosed GD, antithyroid drugs for less than 3 months. Generation of the TCR library employed RNA extracted from PBMCs. The same sample was also used in a study of T cells in Graves' hyperthyroidism and ophthalmopathy. From that paper: Ophthalmopathy could be told apart from stable hyperthyroidism with a 13 V-J model.

The sequence derives from a woman between 40 and 50 years old with Graves disease. The specimen comprised peripheral blood mononuclear cells (PBMCs), sampled at new diagnosis, from a patient treated with antithyroid drugs.

The DNA for the CDR3 is TGTGCCAGCAACGGAGGGAGGGCCTCCTACAATGAGCAGTTCTTC. Encoded protein: CASNGGRASYNEQFF. The rearrangement joins TRBV27 to TRBJ2-1; 7 positions match TRBD2. This CDR3 is built from 15 residues. V trimming: 7 bases; J trimming: 0 bases; junction bases outside the gene matches: 6. Germline V gene data show CDR1 as MNHEY and CDR2 as SMNVEV (reference sequence).